There are many counts of the clone carrying this TCR beta chain. This specimen comes from a study of blood T cell repertoires in COVID-19. In the study overall: Spain, Italy and the United States supplied samples that represented acute and convalescent COVID-19. From T cells, B-cell-depleted T cells, or PBMCs came the material, which was cDNA or gDNA.

Repertoires were generated with immunoSEQ multiplex PCR, while TCRdb's copy carries only in-frame clones and drops some. The sample includes about 270,000 clones, more than 75% of them seen just once. This CDR3 is 15 amino acids long. Per germline, CDR1 MNHEY and CDR2 SVGAGI. V was pared by 5 bases and J by 5 bases, with 15 bases between. The clonotype comes from a woman aged 45-60 years with acute or convalescent COVID-19. Sequenced input: peripheral blood. The chain is built from TRBV6-5 and TRBJ1-4, with a weak D call TRBD1 (6 bases). CDR3 residues: CASSRPPGANEKLFF. CDR3 nucleotides: TGTGCCAGCAGTCGACCCCCAGGGGCCAATGAAAAACTGTTTTTT.